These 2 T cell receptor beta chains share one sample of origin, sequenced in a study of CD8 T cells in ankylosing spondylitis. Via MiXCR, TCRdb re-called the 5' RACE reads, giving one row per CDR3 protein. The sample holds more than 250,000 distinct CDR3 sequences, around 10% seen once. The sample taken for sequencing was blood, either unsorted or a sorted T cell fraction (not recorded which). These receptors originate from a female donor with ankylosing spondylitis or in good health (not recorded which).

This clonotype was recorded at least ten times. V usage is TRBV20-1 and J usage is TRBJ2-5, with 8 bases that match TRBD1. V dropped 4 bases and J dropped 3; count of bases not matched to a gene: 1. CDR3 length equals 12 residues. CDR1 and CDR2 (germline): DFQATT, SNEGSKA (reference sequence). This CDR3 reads CSANRGEETQYF. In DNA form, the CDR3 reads TGCAGTGCTAACAGGGGGGAAGAGACCCAGTACTTC.

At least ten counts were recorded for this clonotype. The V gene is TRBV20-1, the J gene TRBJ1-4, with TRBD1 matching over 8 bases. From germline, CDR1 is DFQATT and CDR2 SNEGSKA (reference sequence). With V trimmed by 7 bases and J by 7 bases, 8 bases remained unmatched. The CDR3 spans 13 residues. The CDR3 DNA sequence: TGCAGTGTCGCGACAGGGGTCTCTGAAAAACTGTTTTTT. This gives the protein CSVATGVSEKLFF.